A selection of T cell receptor beta chains follows, all from one sample in a study of blood T cell repertoires in COVID-19. The method was immunoSEQ multiplex PCR; TCRdb's version includes in-frame clones alone and lacks a portion of them. The sample holds some 140,000 clones, roughly four fifths seen once. Sample: PBMCs or T cells enriched from blood (not recorded which). The source of these receptors is a man aged 30 to 45 who had recovered from COVID-19. Both conserved end residues are part of each CDR3. A D gene is named only where the DNA matches it firmly. The size entry is marked missing in some rows and otherwise reads once, few, many or a size class.

j_gene,abundance,v_gene,d_gene,CDR3nt,CDR3aa
TRBJ1-3,NA,TRBV11-2,NA,TGTGCCAGCAGCCCAGACAGTGGAAACACCATATATTTT,CASSPDSGNTIYF
TRBJ2-4,once,TRBV5-1,TRBD2,TGCGCCAGCAGCTTGGGACTAGCGGGGATAGCCAAAAACATTCAGTACTTC,CASSLGLAGIAKNIQYF
TRBJ1-2,NA,TRBV28,NA,TGTGCCAGCAGTTTAAACGTCCAGGGGATGAACTATGGCTACACCTTC,CASSLNVQGMNYGYTF
TRBJ2-1,NA,TRBV12-5,NA,TGTGCTAGTGGTTTGCAGGGAACTGAGCAGTTCTTC,CASGLQGTEQFF
TRBJ2-5,NA,TRBV30,NA,TGTGCCTGGAAGCAGGGGAACCAAGAGACCCAGTACTTC,CAWKQGNQETQYF
TRBJ1-1,NA,TRBV12-5,TRBD1,TGTGCTAGTGGTCCACCCGGGACAGGGGCCGATGAAGCTTTCTTT,CASGPPGTGADEAFF
TRBJ2-7,NA,TRBV24-1,NA,TGTGCCACCAGTGACCCAAAGACGGGGAGCTACGAGCAGTACTTC,CATSDPKTGSYEQYF
TRBJ1-3,NA,TRBV30,TRBD1,TGTGCCTGGGGCCCGACAGGGGCCGCCTGGTTGGGAAACACCATATATTTT,CAWGPTGAAWLGNTIYF
TRBJ2-7,NA,TRBV12-3/TRBV12-4,NA,TGTGCCAGCAGCTACGGACTCGCCGAGGCGTACTTC,CASSYGLAEAYF
TRBJ2-7,NA,TRBV3-1/TRBV3-2,NA,TGTGCCAGCAGCCAAGCCGGGGACTCCTACGAGCAGTACTTC,CASSQAGDSYEQYF
TRBJ1-5,few,TRBV29-1,TRBD1,TGCAGCGAACAGGGGGCCAATCAGCCCCAGCATTTT,CSEQGANQPQHF
TRBJ2-5,once,TRBV11-2,NA,TGTGCCAGCAGCTTAGCCCAGACACAAGAGACCCAGTACTTC,CASSLAQTQETQYF
TRBJ1-2,few,TRBV7-9,NA,TGTGCCAGCAGCCCCCCTGAGGGCTACACCTTC,CASSPPEGYTF
TRBJ1-6,NA,TRBV2,TRBD1,TGTGCCAGCAGGCGGACAGGGGGCCATAATTCACCCCTCCACTTT,CASRRTGGHNSPLHF
TRBJ1-1,NA,TRBV5-8,TRBD1,TGTGCCAGCAGCTTGGGGGACAGGGGGCTTAGCACTGAAGCTTTCTTT,CASSLGDRGLSTEAFF
TRBJ1-6,NA,TRBV2,TRBD1,TGTGCCAGCAGGGCGCTGGGACAGAGAAATTCACCCCTCCACTTT,CASRALGQRNSPLHF
TRBJ1-5,NA,TRBV6-5,NA,TGTGCCAGCAGGGAGGGCGGGTCAGGGCAGCCCCAGCATTTT,CASREGGSGQPQHF
TRBJ1-1,NA,TRBV5-1,NA,TGCGCCAGCAGCTTTAGTCAGGGGATGACTGAAGCTTTCTTT,CASSFSQGMTEAFF